The next 2 T cell receptor beta chains were all read from a single sample in a study of blood T cell repertoires in COVID-19. TCRdb's table, derived via immunoSEQ multiplex PCR, lists solely in-frame clones and lacks some. The table shows around 250,000 clones, with approximately 91% occurring only once. Sequenced sample: peripheral blood. The receptors were sampled from a woman aged 40 to 49 who had recovered from COVID-19.

The chain carries TRBV5-6 and TRBJ2-2, with TRBD2 matching 7 bases. The CDR3 is 15 residues long. The V segment lost 6 bases and the J segment 7 bases; nucleotides outside the gene matches: 12. CDR1 and CDR2 from the germline V gene are SGHDT and YYEEEE. The DNA for the CDR3 is TGTGCCAGCACGGGGAGCGGGGCGATCAGCGGGGAGCTGTTTTTT. As protein: CASTGSGAISGELFF. Supplemented by reference TRBV5-6 and TRBJ2-2, the full variable domain reads DAGVTQSPTHLIKTRGQQVTLRCSPKSGHDTVSWYQQALGQGPQFIFQYYEEEERQRGNFPDRFSGHQFPNYSSELNVNALLLGDSALYLCASTGSGAISGELFFGEGSRLTVL.

The chain has TRBV5-6 and TRBJ1-1, with 7 bases lining up with TRBD1. V shed 0 bases, J shed 5 bases, and the junction held 4 bases outside the gene matches. CDR1 is SGHDT and CDR2 is YYEEEE in the germline V gene. The CDR3 contains 14 residues. This CDR3 is CASSLGQGTTEAFF. The CDR3 DNA reads TGTGCCAGCAGCTTGGGACAGGGAACAACTGAAGCTTTCTTT.